This paragraph reports one TCR beta chain. The antigen is unknown. A read error is possible here, since a much larger clone lies one base away. RNA was extracted from bulk tissue without any cell sorting. Distant lung tissue was collected more than 3 cm away from the tumor edge. V was shortened by 4 bases and J by 6 bases, with 16 bases between the two germline ends. Germline V gives CDR1 DFQATT, CDR2 SNEGSKA (reference sequence). The CDR3 extends over 14 amino acids. The source of the sample is a study of tumor and adjacent non-tumor tissue in lung cancer. Study-level background: Each sample yielded 3.5 million to 4.5 million productive TCRbeta reads on average.

Points from the study as a whole: Normal lung showed higher cumulative top 100 clone frequency than tumor. Tumor tissue had significantly higher TCR diversity than normal lung.

TCRbeta libraries were built with three rounds of nested PCR, modified from ARM-PCR. TCRdb called the multiplex PCR reads again in MiXCR, with one record for every CDR3 protein. This sample has 40,000 to 50,000 distinct CDR3 sequences; around 64% occur once, and the top ten carry approximately 31%. Sequences were obtained from distant non-tumor lung tissue. This clonotype was obtained from a woman aged 70-85 years with non-small cell lung cancer. The genes are TRBV20-1 and TRBJ2-1; D may correspond to TRBD1 or TRBD2 (5 bases each). CDR3 coding DNA: TGCAGTGCTATGGGACCTTCTTTTTCCAATGAGCAGTTCTTC. Translation: CSAMGPSFSNEQFF.